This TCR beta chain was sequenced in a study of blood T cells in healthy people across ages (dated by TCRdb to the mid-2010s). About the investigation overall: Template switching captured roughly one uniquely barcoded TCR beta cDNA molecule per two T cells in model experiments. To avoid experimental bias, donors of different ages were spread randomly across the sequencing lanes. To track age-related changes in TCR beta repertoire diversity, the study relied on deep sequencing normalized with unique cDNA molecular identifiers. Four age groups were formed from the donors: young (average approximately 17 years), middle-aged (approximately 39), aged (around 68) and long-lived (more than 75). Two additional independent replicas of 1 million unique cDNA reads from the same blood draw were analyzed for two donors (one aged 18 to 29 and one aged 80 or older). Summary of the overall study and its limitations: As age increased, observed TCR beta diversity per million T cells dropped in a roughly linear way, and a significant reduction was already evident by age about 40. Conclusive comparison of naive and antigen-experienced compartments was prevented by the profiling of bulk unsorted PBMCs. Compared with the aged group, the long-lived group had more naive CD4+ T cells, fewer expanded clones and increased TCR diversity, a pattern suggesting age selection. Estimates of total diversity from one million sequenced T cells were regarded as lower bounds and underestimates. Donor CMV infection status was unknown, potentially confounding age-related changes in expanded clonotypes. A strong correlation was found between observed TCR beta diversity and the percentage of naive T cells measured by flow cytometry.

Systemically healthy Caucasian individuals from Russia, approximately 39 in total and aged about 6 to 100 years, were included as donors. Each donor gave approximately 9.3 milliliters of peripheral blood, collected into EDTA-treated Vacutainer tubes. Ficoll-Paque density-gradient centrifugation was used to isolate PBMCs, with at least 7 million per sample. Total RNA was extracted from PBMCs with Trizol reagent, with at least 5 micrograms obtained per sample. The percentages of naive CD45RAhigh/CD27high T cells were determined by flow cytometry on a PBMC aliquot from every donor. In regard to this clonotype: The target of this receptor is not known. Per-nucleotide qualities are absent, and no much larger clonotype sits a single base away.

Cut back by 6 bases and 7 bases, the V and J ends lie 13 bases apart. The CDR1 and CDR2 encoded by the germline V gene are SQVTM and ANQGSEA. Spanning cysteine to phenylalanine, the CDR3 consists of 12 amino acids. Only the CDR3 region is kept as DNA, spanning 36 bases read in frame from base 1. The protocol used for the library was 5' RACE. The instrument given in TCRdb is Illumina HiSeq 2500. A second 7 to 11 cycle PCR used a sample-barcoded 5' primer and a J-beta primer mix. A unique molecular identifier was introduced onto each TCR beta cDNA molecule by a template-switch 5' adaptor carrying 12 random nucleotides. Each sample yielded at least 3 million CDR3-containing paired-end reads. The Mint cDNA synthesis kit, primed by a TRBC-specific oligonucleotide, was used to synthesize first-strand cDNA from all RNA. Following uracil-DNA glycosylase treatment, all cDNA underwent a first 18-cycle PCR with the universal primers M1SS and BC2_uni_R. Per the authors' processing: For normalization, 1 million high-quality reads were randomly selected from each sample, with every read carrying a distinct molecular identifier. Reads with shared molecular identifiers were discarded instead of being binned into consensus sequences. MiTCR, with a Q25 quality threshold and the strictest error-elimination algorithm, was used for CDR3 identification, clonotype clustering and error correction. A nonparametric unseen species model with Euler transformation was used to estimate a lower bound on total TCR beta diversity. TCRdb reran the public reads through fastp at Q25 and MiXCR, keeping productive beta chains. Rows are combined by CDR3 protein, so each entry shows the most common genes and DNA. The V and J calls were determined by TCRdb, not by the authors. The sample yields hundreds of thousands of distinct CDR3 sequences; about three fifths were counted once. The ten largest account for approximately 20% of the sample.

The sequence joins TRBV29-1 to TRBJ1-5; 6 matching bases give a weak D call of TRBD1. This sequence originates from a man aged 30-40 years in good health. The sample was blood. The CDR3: CSVGGGSQPQHF. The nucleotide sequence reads TGCAGCGTCGGAGGGGGTAGCCAGCCCCAGCATTTT.